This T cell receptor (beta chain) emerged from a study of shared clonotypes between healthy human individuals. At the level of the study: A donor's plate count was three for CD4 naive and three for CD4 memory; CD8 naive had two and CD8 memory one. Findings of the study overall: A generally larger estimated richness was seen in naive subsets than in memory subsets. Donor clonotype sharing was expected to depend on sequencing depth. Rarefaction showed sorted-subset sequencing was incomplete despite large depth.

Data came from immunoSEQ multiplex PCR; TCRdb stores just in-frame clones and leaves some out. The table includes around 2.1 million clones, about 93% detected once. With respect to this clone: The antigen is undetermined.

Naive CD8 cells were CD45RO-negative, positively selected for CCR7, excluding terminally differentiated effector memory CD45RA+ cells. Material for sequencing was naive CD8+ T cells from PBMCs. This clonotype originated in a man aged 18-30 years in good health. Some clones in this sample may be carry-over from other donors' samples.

The CDR3 bases are TGTGCCAGTAGCAGGGGCGCGGAGCAGCCCCAGCATTTT. This translates into CASSRGAEQPQHF. The gene calls are TRBV19 and TRBJ1-5; weak D call: TRBD1 (6 bases). The CDR3 runs 13 residues. V was shortened by 6 bases and J by 7 bases, with 13 bases between the two germline ends. Per germline, CDR1 LNHDA and CDR2 SQIVND (reference sequence).